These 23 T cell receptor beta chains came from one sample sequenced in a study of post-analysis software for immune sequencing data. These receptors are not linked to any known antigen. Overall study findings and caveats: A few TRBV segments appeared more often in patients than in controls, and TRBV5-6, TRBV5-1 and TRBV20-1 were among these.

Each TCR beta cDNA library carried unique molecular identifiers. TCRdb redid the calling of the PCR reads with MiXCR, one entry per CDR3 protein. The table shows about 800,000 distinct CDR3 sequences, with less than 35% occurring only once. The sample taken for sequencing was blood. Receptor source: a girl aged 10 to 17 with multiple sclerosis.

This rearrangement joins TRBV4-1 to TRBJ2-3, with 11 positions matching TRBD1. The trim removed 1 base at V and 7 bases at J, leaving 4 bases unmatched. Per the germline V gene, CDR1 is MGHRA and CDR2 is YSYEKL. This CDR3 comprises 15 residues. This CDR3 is CASSQAGTGGNTQYF. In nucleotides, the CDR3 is TGCGCCAGCAGCCAAGCCGGGACAGGGGGGAATACGCAGTATTTT.

The CDR3 here is CASSTTGYNQPQHF. Written as DNA, the CDR3 is TGTGCCAGCAGCACGACAGGATACAATCAGCCCCAGCATTTT. The chain is built from TRBV7-9 and TRBJ1-5; TRBD1 might be the D (6 bases). This CDR3 is built from 14 residues. Per germline, CDR1 SEHNR and CDR2 FQNEAQ (reference sequence). V lost 5 bases and J lost 3, with 11 bases in between.

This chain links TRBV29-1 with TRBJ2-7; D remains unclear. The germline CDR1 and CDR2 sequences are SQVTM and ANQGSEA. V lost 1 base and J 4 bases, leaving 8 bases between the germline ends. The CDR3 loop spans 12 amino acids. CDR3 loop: CSVEGSLYEQYF. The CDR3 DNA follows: TGCAGCGTTGAAGGGAGTCTTTACGAGCAGTACTTC.

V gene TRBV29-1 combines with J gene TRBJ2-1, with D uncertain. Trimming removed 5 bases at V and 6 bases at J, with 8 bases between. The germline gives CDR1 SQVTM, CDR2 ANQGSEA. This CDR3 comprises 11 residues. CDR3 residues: CSVPDANEQFF. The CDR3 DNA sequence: TGCAGCGTTCCCGACGCCAATGAGCAGTTCTTC.

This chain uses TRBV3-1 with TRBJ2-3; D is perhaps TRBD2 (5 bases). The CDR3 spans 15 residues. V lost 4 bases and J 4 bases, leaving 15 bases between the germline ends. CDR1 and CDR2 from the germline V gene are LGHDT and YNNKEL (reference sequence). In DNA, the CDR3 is TGTGCCAGCAGCCCTCGGACTCTCCGACCAGATACGCAGTATTTT. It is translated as CASSPRTLRPDTQYF.

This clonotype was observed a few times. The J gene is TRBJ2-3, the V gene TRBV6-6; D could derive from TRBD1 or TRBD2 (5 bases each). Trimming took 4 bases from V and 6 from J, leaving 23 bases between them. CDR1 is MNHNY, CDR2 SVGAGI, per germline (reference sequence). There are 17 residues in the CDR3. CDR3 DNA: TGTGCCAGCAGTTCTCCTCACTATCCCGGGGCGCCCGATACGCAGTATTTT. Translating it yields CASSSPHYPGAPDTQYF.

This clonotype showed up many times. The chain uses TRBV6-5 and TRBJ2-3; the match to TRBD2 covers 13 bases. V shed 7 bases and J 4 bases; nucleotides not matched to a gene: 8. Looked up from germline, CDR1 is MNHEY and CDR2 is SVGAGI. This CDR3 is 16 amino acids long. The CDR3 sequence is CASKPRTSGSADTQYF. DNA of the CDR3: TGTGCCAGCAAGCCTAGGACTAGCGGGAGCGCAGATACGCAGTATTTT.

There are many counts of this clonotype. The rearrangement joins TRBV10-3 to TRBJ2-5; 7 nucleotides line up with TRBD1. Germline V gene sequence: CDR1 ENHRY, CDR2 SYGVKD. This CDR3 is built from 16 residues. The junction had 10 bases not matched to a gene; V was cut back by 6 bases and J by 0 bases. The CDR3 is CAIRSDRAKDQETQYF. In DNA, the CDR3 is TGTGCCATCAGGTCCGACAGGGCCAAGGACCAAGAGACCCAGTACTTC.

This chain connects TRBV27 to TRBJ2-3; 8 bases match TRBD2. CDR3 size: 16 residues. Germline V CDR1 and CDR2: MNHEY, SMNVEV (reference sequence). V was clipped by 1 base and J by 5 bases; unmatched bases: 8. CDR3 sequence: CASSLFGAGAGDTQYF. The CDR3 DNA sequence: TGTGCCAGCAGTTTATTCGGAGCGGGAGCGGGAGATACGCAGTATTTT.

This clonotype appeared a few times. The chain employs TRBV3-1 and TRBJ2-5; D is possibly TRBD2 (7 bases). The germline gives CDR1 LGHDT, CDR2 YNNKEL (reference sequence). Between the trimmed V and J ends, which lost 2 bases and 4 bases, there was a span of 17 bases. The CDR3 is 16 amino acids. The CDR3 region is CASSQWRGGQGETQYF. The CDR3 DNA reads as TGTGCCAGCAGCCAATGGAGGGGGGGGCAGGGAGAGACCCAGTACTTC.

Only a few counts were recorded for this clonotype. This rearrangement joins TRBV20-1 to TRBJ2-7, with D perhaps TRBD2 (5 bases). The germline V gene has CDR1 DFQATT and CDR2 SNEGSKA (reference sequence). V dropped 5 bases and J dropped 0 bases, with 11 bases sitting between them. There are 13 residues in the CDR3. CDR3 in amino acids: CSAPSSGSYEQYF. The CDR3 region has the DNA TGCAGTGCTCCCTCCAGCGGCTCCTACGAGCAGTACTTC.

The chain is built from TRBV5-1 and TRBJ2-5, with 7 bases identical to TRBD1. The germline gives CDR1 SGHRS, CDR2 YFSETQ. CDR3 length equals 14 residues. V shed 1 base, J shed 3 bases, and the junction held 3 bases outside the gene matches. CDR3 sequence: CASSLTGVEETQYF. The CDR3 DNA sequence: TGCGCCAGCAGCTTGACAGGGGTCGAAGAGACCCAGTACTTC.

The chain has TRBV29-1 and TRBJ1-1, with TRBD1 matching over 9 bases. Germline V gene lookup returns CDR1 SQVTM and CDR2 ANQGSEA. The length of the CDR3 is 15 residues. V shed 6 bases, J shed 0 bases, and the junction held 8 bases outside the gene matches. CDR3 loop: CSVGDRGIMNTEAFF. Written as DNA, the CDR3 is TGCAGCGTCGGAGACAGGGGGATCATGAACACTGAAGCTTTCTTT.

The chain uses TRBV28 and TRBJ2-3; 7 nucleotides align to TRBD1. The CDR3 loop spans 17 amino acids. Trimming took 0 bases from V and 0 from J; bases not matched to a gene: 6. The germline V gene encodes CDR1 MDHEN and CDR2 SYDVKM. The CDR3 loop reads CASSLWLTGASTDTQYF. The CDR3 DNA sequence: TGTGCCAGCAGTTTATGGTTAACAGGGGCTAGCACAGATACGCAGTATTTT.

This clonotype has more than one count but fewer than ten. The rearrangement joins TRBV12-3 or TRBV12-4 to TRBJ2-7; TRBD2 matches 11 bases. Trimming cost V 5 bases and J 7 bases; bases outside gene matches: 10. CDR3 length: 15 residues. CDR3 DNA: TGTGCCAGCAGTCCCCTAGCGGGGGGACACAATGAGCAGTACTTC. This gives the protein CASSPLAGGHNEQYF.

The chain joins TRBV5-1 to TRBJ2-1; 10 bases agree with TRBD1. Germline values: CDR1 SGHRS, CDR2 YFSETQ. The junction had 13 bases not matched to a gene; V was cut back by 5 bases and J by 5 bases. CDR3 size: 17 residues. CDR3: CASRSTEPGQGNNEQFF. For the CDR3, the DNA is TGCGCCAGCAGGTCTACCGAGCCGGGACAGGGGAACAATGAGCAGTTCTTC.

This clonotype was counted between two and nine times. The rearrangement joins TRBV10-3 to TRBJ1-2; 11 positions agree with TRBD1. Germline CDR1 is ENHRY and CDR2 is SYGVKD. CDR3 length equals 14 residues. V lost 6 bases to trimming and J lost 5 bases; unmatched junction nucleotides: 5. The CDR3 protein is CAIRAGTGGYGYTF. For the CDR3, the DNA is TGTGCCATCAGAGCCGGGACAGGGGGATATGGCTACACCTTC.

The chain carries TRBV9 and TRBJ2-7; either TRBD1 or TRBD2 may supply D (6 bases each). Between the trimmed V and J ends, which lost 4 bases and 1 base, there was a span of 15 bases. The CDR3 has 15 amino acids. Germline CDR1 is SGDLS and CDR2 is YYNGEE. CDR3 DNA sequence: TGTGCCAGCAGCCCGGAGGGACACGGATCCTACGAGCAGTACTTC. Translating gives CASSPEGHGSYEQYF.

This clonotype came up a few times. The CDR3 reads CSLRRGRLWSGEKLFF. In DNA, the CDR3 is TGCAGCCTAAGAAGGGGTCGACTTTGGAGTGGTGAAAAACTGTTTTTT. The genes are TRBV29-1 and TRBJ1-4; weak D call: TRBD1 (5 bases). Germline V gene lookup returns CDR1 SQVTM and CDR2 ANQGSEA. The CDR3 has 16 residues. With 8 bases removed from V and 7 bases from J, the gap between germline ends came to 26 bases.

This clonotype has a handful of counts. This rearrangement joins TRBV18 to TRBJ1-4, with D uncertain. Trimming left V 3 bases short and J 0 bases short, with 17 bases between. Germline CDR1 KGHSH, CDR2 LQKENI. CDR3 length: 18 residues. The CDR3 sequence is CASSPEEGGFATNEKLFF. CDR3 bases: TGTGCCAGCTCACCGGAGGAGGGAGGATTTGCAACTAATGAAAAACTGTTTTTT.

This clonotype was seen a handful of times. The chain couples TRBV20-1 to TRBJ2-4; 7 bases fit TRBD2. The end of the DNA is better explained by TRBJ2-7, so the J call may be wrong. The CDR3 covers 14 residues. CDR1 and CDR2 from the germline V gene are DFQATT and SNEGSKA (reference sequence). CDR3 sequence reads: CSASKSGAAYEQYF. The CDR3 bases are TGCAGTGCTAGTAAAAGCGGGGCCGCTTACGAGCAGTACTTC.

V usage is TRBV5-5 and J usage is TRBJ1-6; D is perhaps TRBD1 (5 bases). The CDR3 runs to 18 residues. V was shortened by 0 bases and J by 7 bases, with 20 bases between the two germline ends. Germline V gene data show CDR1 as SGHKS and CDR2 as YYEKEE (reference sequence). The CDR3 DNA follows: TGTGCCAGCAGCTTGGGACAGCTCCCTGATTTGAGGAATTCACCCCTCCACTTT. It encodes CASSLGQLPDLRNSPLHF.

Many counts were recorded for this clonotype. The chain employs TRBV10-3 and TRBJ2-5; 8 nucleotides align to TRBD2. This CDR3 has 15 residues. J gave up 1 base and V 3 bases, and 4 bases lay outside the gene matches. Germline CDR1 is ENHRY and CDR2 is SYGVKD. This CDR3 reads CAISDPLAGQETQYF. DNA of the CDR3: TGTGCCATCAGTGATCCCCTAGCGGGCCAAGAGACCCAGTACTTC.